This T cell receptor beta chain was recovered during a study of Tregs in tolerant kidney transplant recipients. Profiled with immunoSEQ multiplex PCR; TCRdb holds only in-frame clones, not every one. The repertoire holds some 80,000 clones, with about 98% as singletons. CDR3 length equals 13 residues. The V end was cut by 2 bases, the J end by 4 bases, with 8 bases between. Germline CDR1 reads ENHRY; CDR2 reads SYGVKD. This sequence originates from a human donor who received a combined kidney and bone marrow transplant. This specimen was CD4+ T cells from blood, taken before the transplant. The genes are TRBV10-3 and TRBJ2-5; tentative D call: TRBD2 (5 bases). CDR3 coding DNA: TGTGCCATCAGTGAGGGTAGCGCAGAGACCCAGTACTTC. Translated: CAISEGSAETQYF.